This entry is about one T cell receptor beta chain. Its antigen is currently unknown. Every donor was a healthy person donating bone marrow. Amplification used 60 Vbeta primers and 13 Jbeta primers. Data came from immunoSEQ multiplex PCR; TCRdb stores just in-frame clones and leaves some out. Recorded here are 100,000 to 150,000 clones; the top ten clones represent under 3.5%. This record belongs to a study of cytomegalovirus exposure and HLA in healthy donors. V gave up 6 bases and J gave up 0 bases; unmatched junction bases: 9. The CDR3 is 18 residues long. Germline loops: CDR1 MDHEN, CDR2 SYDVKM. General study results and limits: Most TCR sequences proved rare, with some public TCRs found in many donors. Exclusion as indistinguishable affected some V segments, including TRBV6-2 and TRBV6-3.

The rearrangement uses TRBV28 and TRBJ2-6; 9 bases line up with TRBD2. Sequencing was done on a sample of PBMCs. The TCR originated in a man under 40 in good health and CMV-seronegative. The CDR3 region is CASSSSRREGSGANVLTF. The CDR3 region has the DNA TGTGCCAGCAGCTCCAGCCGGCGGGAGGGCTCTGGGGCCAACGTCCTGACTTTC.